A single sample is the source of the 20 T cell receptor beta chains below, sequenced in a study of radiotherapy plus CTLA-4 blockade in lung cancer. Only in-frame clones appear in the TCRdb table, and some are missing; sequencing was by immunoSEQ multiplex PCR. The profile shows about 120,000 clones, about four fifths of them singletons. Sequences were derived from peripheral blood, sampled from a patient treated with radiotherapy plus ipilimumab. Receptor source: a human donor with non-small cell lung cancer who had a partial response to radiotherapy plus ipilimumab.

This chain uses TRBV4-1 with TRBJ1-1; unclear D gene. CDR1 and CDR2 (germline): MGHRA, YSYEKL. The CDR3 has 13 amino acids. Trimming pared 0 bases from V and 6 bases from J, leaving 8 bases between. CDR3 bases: TGCGCCAGCAGCCAAGACGGGGAGGCTGAAGCTTTCTTT. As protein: CASSQDGEAEAFF.

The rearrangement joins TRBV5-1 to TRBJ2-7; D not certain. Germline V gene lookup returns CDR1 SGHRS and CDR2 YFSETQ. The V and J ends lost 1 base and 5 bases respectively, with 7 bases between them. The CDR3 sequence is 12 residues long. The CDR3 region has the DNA TGCGCCAGCAGCTTGAAGCCTGACGAGCAGTACTTC. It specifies CASSLKPDEQYF.

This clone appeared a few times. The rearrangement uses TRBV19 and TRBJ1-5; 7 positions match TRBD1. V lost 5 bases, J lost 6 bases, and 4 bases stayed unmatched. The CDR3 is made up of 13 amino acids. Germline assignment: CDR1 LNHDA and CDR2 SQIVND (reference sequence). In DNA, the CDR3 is TGTGCCAGTAGTGAACAGGGGAGTCAGCCCCAGCATTTT. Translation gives CASSEQGSQPQHF.

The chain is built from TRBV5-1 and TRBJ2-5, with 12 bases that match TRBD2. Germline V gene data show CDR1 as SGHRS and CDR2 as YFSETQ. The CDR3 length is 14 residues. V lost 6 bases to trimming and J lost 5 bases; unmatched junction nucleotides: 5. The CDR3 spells CASTLTSGSETQYF. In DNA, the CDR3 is TGCGCCAGCACCCTGACTAGCGGGAGTGAGACCCAGTACTTC.

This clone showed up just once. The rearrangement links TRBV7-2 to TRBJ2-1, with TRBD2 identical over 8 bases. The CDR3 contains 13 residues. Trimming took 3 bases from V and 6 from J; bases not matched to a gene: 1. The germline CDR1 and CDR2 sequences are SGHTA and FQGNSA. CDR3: CASSFGTSNEQFF. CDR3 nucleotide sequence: TGTGCCAGCAGCTTCGGGACTAGCAATGAGCAGTTCTTC. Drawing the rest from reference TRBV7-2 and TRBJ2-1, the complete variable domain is GAGVSQSPSNKVTEKGKDVELRCDPISGHTALYWYRQSLGQGLEFLIYFQGNSAPDKSGLPSDRFSAERTGGSVSTLTIQRTQQEDSAVYLCASSFGTSNEQFFGPGTRLTVL.

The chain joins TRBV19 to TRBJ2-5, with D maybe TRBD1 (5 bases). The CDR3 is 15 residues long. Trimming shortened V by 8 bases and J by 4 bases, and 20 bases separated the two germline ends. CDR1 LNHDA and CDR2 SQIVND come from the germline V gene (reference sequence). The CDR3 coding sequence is TGTGCCAGTCAGCAGGGTTCTATGGGGCGAGAGACCCAGTACTTC. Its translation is CASQQGSMGRETQYF.

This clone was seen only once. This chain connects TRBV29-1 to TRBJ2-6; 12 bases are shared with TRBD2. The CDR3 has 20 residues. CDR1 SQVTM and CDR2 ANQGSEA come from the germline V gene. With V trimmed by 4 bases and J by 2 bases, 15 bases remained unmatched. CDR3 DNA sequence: TGCAGCGTTGGGAGGGGTTCGCCTAGCGGGAGGGCCCCTGGGGCCAACGTCCTGACTTTC. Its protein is CSVGRGSPSGRAPGANVLTF.

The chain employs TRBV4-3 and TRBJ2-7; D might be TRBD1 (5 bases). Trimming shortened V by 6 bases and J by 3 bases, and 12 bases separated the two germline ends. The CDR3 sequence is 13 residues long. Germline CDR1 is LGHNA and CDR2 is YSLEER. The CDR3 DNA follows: TGCGCCAGCAGACGACAGAGTTTCTACGAGCAGTACGTC. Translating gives CASRRQSFYEQYV.

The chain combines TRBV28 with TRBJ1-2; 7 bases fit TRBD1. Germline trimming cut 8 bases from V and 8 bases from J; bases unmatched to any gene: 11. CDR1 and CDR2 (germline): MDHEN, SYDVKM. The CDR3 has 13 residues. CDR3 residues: CASAWDRLLGYTF. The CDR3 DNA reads TGTGCCAGCGCCTGGGACAGACTTTTGGGCTACACCTTC.

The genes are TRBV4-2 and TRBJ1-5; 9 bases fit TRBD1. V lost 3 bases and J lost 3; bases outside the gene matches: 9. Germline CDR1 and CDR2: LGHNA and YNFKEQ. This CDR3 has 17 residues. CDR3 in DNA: TGTGCCAGCAGCCAGGTGGGACAGGGAGTAGTCAATCAGCCCCAGCATTTT. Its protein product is CASSQVGQGVVNQPQHF.

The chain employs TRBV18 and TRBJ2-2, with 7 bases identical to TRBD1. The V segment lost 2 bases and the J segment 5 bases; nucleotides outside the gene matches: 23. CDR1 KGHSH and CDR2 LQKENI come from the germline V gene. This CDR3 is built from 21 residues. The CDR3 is CASSPLRGYVGYRGRTGELFF. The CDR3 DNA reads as TGTGCCAGCTCACCATTAAGGGGATATGTCGGATACAGGGGACGAACCGGGGAGCTGTTTTTT.

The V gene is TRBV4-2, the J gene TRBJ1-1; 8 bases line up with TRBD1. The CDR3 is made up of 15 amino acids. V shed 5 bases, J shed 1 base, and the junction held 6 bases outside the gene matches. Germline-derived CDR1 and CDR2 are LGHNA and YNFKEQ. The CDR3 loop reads CASSFFGTGNTEAFF. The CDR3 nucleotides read TGTGCCAGCAGCTTTTTCGGGACAGGGAACACTGAAGCTTTCTTT.

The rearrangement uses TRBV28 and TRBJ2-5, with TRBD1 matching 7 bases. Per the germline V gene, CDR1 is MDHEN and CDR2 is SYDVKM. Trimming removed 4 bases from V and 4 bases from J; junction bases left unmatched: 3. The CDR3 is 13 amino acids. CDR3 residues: CASSSGTAETQYF. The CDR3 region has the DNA TGTGCCAGCAGTTCCGGGACAGCAGAGACCCAGTACTTC.

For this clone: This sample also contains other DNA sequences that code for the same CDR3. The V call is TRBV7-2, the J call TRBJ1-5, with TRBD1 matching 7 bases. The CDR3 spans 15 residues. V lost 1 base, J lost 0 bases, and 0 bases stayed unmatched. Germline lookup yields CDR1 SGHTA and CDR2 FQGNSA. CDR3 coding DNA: TGTGCCAGCAGCTTAGGGGACAGTAGCAATCAGCCCCAGCATTTT. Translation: CASSLGDSSNQPQHF.

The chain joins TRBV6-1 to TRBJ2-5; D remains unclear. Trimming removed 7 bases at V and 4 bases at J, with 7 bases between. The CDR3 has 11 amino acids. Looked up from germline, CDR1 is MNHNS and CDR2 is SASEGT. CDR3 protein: CASKLAETQYF. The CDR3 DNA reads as TGTGCCAGCAAATTAGCAGAGACCCAGTACTTC.

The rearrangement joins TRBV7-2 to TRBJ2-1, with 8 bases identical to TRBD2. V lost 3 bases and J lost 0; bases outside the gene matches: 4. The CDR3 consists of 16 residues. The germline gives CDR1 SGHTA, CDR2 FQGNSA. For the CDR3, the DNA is TGTGCCAGCAGCTTGATAGCGGGGAGCTCCTACAATGAGCAGTTCTTC. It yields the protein CASSLIAGSSYNEQFF.

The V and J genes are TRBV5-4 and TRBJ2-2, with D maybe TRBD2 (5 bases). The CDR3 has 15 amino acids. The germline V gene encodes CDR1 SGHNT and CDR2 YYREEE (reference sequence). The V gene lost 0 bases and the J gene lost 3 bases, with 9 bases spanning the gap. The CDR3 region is CASSLERSHTGELFF. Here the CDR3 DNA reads TGTGCCAGCAGCTTGGAGCGGTCGCACACCGGGGAGCTGTTTTTT.

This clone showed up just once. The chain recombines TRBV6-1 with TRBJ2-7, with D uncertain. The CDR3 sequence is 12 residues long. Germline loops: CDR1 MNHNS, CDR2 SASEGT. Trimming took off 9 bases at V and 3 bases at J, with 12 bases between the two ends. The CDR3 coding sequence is TGTGCCAGTCTAGACGTTAGCTACGAGCAGTACGTC. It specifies CASLDVSYEQYV.

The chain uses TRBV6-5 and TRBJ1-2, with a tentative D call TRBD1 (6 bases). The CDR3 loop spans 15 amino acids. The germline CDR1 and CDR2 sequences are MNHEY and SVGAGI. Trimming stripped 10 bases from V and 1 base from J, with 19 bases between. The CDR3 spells CATTYPEQGNYGYTF. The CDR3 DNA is TGTGCCACCACTTACCCGGAACAGGGTAACTATGGCTACACCTTC.

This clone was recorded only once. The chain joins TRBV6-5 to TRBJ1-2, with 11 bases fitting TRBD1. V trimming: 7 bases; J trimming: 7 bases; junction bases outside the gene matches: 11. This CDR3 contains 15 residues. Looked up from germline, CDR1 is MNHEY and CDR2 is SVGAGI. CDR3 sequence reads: CASTSSGTGGLGYTF. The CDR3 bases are TGTGCCAGCACTTCTTCGGGGACAGGGGGACTTGGCTACACCTTC.